The 31 T cell receptor beta chains reported below all come from one sample, sequenced in a study of blood T cell repertoires in COVID-19. Produced via immunoSEQ multiplex PCR; TCRdb's table is partial and in-frame only. This table holds 200,000 to 300,000 clones, around 84% found once. The specimen was peripheral blood. These receptors all come from a woman in her sixties with COVID-19, enrolled during active disease.

The gene calls are TRBV18 and TRBJ2-2; possibly TRBD2 for D (5 bases). There are 15 residues in the CDR3. The V end lost 2 bases, the J end lost 7 bases, and 14 bases lay between the germline ends. Germline CDR1 reads KGHSH; CDR2 reads LQKENI. The CDR3 is CASSPRRESGGELFF. CDR3 DNA sequence: TGTGCCAGCTCACCAAGAAGGGAGTCGGGCGGGGAGCTGTTTTTT. The full variable domain, rest sourced from reference TRBV18 and TRBJ2-2, is NAGVMQNPRHLVRRRGQEARLRCSPMKGHSHVYWYRQLPEEGLKFMVYLQKENIIDESGMPKERFSAEFPKEGPSILRIQQVVRGDSAAYFCASSPRRESGGELFFGEGSRLTVL.

This clone appeared a single time. V usage is TRBV6-5 and J usage is TRBJ1-2, with a tentative D call TRBD1 (6 bases). The CDR3 spans 13 residues. Deletions cut 4 bases from V and 4 bases from J, with 10 bases between. Germline CDR1 and CDR2: MNHEY and SVGAGI. The CDR3 sequence: CASSSDRLYGYTF. Here the CDR3 DNA reads TGTGCCAGCAGTTCCGACAGGCTCTATGGCTACACCTTC.

This clone was counted a single time. The rearrangement links TRBV7-9 to TRBJ2-7; D unresolved. CDR3 length: 15 residues. The germline gives CDR1 SEHNR, CDR2 FQNEAQ (reference sequence). V gave up 5 bases and J gave up 0 bases, with 14 bases separating them. The CDR3 sequence: CASSPIDKSSYEQYF. CDR3 nucleotide sequence: TGTGCCAGCAGCCCAATAGACAAGAGCTCCTACGAGCAGTACTTC.

The chain recombines TRBV24-1 with TRBJ2-1; 11 nucleotides align to TRBD2. The CDR3 has 17 residues. CDR1 and CDR2 from the germline V gene are KGHDR and SFDVKD. V trimming: 4 bases; J trimming: 8 bases; junction bases outside the gene matches: 12. CDR3 DNA sequence: TGTGCCACCAGTGACCATCCGACTAGCGGGATCGCCTATGAGCAGTTCTTC. This gives the protein CATSDHPTSGIAYEQFF.

The rearrangement uses TRBV11-2 and TRBJ1-2, with 9 bases that match TRBD1. Germline V gene lookup returns CDR1 SGHAT and CDR2 FQNNGV. This CDR3 region has 14 residues. Unmatched junction bases numbered 6, after V lost 5 bases and J lost 5 bases. Written as DNA, the CDR3 is TGTGCCAGCAGCCCGGGGACAGGGCTTTATGGCTACACCTTC. Its protein product is CASSPGTGLYGYTF.

This clone was detected many times. The chain couples TRBV7-8 to TRBJ2-1; D unclear. The CDR3 totals 14 residues. The V and J ends lost 5 bases and 3 bases respectively, with 11 bases between them. CDR1 and CDR2 from the germline V gene are SGHVS and FQNEAQ. In DNA, the CDR3 is TGTGCCAGCAGCCCCACCTATGGCTACAATGAGCAGTTCTTC. It is translated as CASSPTYGYNEQFF.

The rearrangement joins TRBV10-1 to TRBJ2-2; the D is unclear. The CDR3 contains 15 residues. V was clipped by 0 bases and J by 7 bases, with 12 bases between them. CDR1 is WNHNN and CDR2 is SYGVQD in the germline V gene (reference sequence). The CDR3 protein is CASSESKLSIGELFF. The CDR3 region has the DNA TGCGCCAGCAGTGAGTCAAAGCTTAGTATCGGGGAGCTGTTTTTT.

V gene TRBV5-4 combines with J gene TRBJ1-1; D not resolved. Per the germline V gene, CDR1 is SGHNT and CDR2 is YYREEE (reference sequence). The CDR3 loop spans 15 amino acids. V lost 4 bases to trimming and J lost 1 base, with 14 bases between them. The CDR3 here is CASSRLEGGNTEAFF. CDR3 coding DNA: TGTGCCAGCAGCCGTCTTGAGGGAGGGAACACTGAAGCTTTCTTT.

V is TRBV9 and J is TRBJ1-1; possibly TRBD1 for D (5 bases). V was clipped by 4 bases and J by 4 bases, with 14 bases between them. The germline V gene has CDR1 SGDLS and CDR2 YYNGEE. The CDR3 contains 14 residues. CDR3 protein: CASSNGDSFTEAFF. Written as DNA, the CDR3 is TGTGCCAGCAGCAATGGGGACTCTTTCACTGAAGCTTTCTTT.

The CDR3 spells CASRTEFYSNQPQHF. Here the CDR3 DNA reads TGTGCCAGCAGAACGGAGTTTTATAGCAATCAGCCCCAGCATTTT. V usage is TRBV19 and J usage is TRBJ1-5, with D unresolved. The CDR3 runs 15 residues. Trimming took off 9 bases at V and 0 bases at J, with 15 bases between the two ends. In germline, CDR1 is LNHDA, CDR2 SQIVND (reference sequence).

The chain carries TRBV4-3 and TRBJ2-1, with 9 bases lining up with TRBD2. CDR1 and CDR2 from the germline V gene are LGHNA and YSLEER. The CDR3 contains 16 residues. V was pared by 0 bases and J by 8 bases, with 8 bases of the junction left unmatched. In DNA, the CDR3 is TGCGCCAGCAGCCAAGATCCTAGCGGGACTTTGTATGAGCAGTTCTTC. Amino acids: CASSQDPSGTLYEQFF.

The V and J genes are TRBV11-2 and TRBJ2-7; 7 bases are a match to TRBD2. The germline V gene encodes CDR1 SGHAT and CDR2 FQNNGV. V shed 5 bases, J shed 7 bases, and the junction held 8 bases outside the gene matches. The length of the CDR3 is 13 residues. Here the CDR3 reads CASSPPGGSEQYF. The CDR3 DNA reads as TGTGCCAGCAGCCCCCCGGGGGGTAGTGAGCAGTACTTC.

The chain is built from TRBV27 and TRBJ1-4, with 7 bases matching TRBD1. Losses at the gene ends were 4 bases for V and 1 base for J; bases not matched to a gene: 3. Germline loops: CDR1 MNHEY, CDR2 SMNVEV (reference sequence). CDR3 size: 15 residues. CDR3 sequence reads: CASSSGGRTNEKLFF. CDR3 nucleotides: TGTGCCAGCAGTTCAGGGGGGAGAACTAATGAAAAACTGTTTTTT.

This clone was counted once. The chain recombines TRBV6-5 with TRBJ1-5; unclear D gene. Germline V gene data show CDR1 as MNHEY and CDR2 as SVGAGI. Trimming took off 6 bases at V and 1 base at J, with 7 bases between the two ends. This CDR3 has 13 residues. The CDR3 protein is CASSAGSNQPQHF. CDR3 in DNA: TGTGCCAGCAGCGCCGGGAGCAATCAGCCCCAGCATTTT.

The gene calls are TRBV7-2 and TRBJ2-7, with 8 bases fitting TRBD2. This CDR3 has 15 amino acids. Germline values: CDR1 SGHTA, CDR2 FQGNSA. V shed 7 bases and J 7 bases; nucleotides not matched to a gene: 15. CDR3 in amino acids: CASKLGAGGRYEQYF. The CDR3 bases are TGTGCCAGCAAACTTGGGGCGGGAGGCAGGTATGAGCAGTACTTC.

The rearrangement links TRBV25-1 to TRBJ1-3; 7 nucleotides match TRBD1. The germline V gene has CDR1 MGHDK and CDR2 SYGVNS. The CDR3 runs to 15 residues. Losses at the gene ends were 4 bases for V and 2 bases for J; bases not matched to a gene: 5. The CDR3 DNA reads TGTGCCAGCAGTGTAACCGGGACAGCTGGAAACACCATATATTTT. Protein product: CASSVTGTAGNTIYF.

The V gene is TRBV6-5, the J gene TRBJ2-1; D unresolved. This CDR3 has 16 residues. V shed 0 bases and J shed 5 bases, with 14 bases lying between them. Looked up from germline, CDR1 is MNHEY and CDR2 is SVGAGI. The CDR3 coding sequence is TGTGCCAGCAGTTACTCGAGGCCCCGTAAGGACAATGAGCAGTTCTTC. Translation: CASSYSRPRKDNEQFF.

This clone was detected only once. V gene TRBV12-5 combines with J gene TRBJ2-3; a weak D match, TRBD1 (6 bases). This CDR3 has 16 amino acids. Germline V gene lookup returns CDR1 LGHNT and CDR2 FRNRAP. V was shortened by 3 bases and J by 2 bases, with 15 bases between the two germline ends. This CDR3 is CASGLAGTRLTDTQYF. The CDR3 DNA sequence: TGTGCTAGTGGTTTAGCCGGGACACGGCTCACAGATACGCAGTATTTT.

For this clone: The junction and the germline gene differ at one end; a read error may be behind it. V is TRBV6-1 and J is TRBJ2-7; TRBD2 aligns across 7 bases. The CDR3 sequence is 15 residues long. Germline CDR1 is MNHNS and CDR2 is SASEGT. CDR3 residues: CASSQASSGPYEQYF. As DNA, the CDR3 is TGTGCCAGCAGTCAAGCCTCTAGCGGCCCCTACGAGCAGTACTTC.

This sequence joins TRBV5-1 and TRBJ2-2; D is possibly TRBD2 (6 bases). Germline loops: CDR1 SGHRS, CDR2 YFSETQ. This CDR3 is built from 15 residues. V lost 7 bases, J lost 3 bases, and 16 bases lay in between. For the CDR3, the DNA is TGCGCCAGCTCGCGGGACCAAGGAGACACCGGGGAGCTGTTTTTT. Amino acid sequence: CASSRDQGDTGELFF.

The chain uses TRBV30 and TRBJ1-1; a possible D gene is TRBD1 (5 bases). The V gene's germline CDR1 is GTSNPN and CDR2 SVGIG (reference sequence). The CDR3 has 15 residues. Trimming pared 1 base from V and 4 bases from J, leaving 16 bases between. CDR3 sequence reads: CAWSGFSAGPTEAFF. The CDR3 coding sequence is TGTGCCTGGAGTGGTTTTTCGGCAGGGCCCACTGAAGCTTTCTTT.

J is TRBJ1-6 and V is TRBV20-1; no reliable D call. CDR1 and CDR2 from the germline V gene are DFQATT and SNEGSKA (reference sequence). This CDR3 contains 15 residues. Trimming removed 3 bases at V and 4 bases at J, with 13 bases between. The DNA for the CDR3 is TGCAGTGCTAGTGAAGCGGCACATTATAATTCACCCCTCCACTTT. It is translated as CSASEAAHYNSPLHF.

This clone was recorded at least ten times. V and J are TRBV6-2 or TRBV6-3 and TRBJ2-1, with TRBD1 as a possible D gene (6 bases). This CDR3 has 15 amino acids. The germline V gene encodes CDR1 MNHEY and CDR2 SVGEGT. The V gene lost 5 bases and the J gene lost 5 bases, with 16 bases spanning the gap. Here the CDR3 reads CASSPLDRSDNEQFF. The CDR3 bases are TGTGCCAGCAGTCCCCTCGACAGGTCGGACAATGAGCAGTTCTTC.

The rearrangement links TRBV25-1 to TRBJ1-1, with a tentative D call TRBD1 (5 bases). CDR1 MGHDK and CDR2 SYGVNS come from the germline V gene. CDR3 length: 12 residues. The V and J ends lost 0 bases and 9 bases respectively, with 8 bases between them. CDR3: CASSEYNRQAFF. The CDR3 DNA reads TGTGCCAGCAGTGAATATAACAGGCAAGCTTTCTTT.

In DNA, the CDR3 is TGTGCCACCGGACAGGGGTCACCCAATGAGCAGTTCTTC. Its protein product is CATGQGSPNEQFF. The J gene is TRBJ2-1, the V gene TRBV24-1; TRBD1 agrees at 9 bases. The germline V gene has CDR1 KGHDR and CDR2 SFDVKD. The CDR3 is 13 residues long. V was clipped by 9 bases and J by 6 bases; unmatched bases: 5.

This clone was counted only a few times. V and J are TRBV28 and TRBJ1-2; 8 bases fit TRBD1. CDR1 and CDR2 (germline): MDHEN, SYDVKM. The V gene end was trimmed by 6 bases and the J gene end by 4 bases; junction bases not matched to a gene: 10. The CDR3 is 15 amino acids. The CDR3 nucleotides are TGTGCCAGCAGGGTGACAGGGGTAGTAGGCTATGGCTACACCTTC. Encoded protein: CASRVTGVVGYGYTF.

The chain's CDR3 is CASGIRGGDTQYF. CDR3 coding DNA: TGTGCCAGCGGGATACGGGGTGGAGATACGCAGTATTTT. The chain has TRBV2 and TRBJ2-3, with D perhaps matching TRBD2 (5 bases). Germline loops: CDR1 SNHLY, CDR2 FYNNEI. V lost 8 bases, J lost 5 bases, and 14 bases lay in between. This CDR3 has 13 amino acids.

J is TRBJ2-3 and V is TRBV27, with 9 bases fitting TRBD2. V shed 6 bases, J shed 5 bases, and the junction held 9 bases outside the gene matches. The CDR3 runs 15 residues. The germline CDR1 and CDR2 sequences are MNHEY and SMNVEV (reference sequence). The CDR3 sequence: CASRRGGRAIDTQYF. The CDR3 region has the DNA TGTGCCAGCAGGCGGGGCGGGAGGGCCATAGATACGCAGTATTTT.

This chain links TRBV7-8 with TRBJ2-7; 7 nucleotides match TRBD2. The CDR3 totals 16 residues. V was pared by 0 bases and J by 2 bases, with 7 bases of the junction left unmatched. Looked up from germline, CDR1 is SGHVS and CDR2 is FQNEAQ. The chain's CDR3 is CASSLAGGTSPYEQYF. The CDR3 DNA reads as TGTGCCAGCAGCTTAGCGGGGGGGACGAGCCCCTACGAGCAGTACTTC.

J is TRBJ2-3 and V is TRBV29-1; 8 bases map to TRBD2. In germline, CDR1 is SQVTM, CDR2 ANQGSEA. V shed 7 bases and J 4 bases; nucleotides not matched to a gene: 4. The CDR3 covers 12 residues. This chain's CDR3 is CSAVLAADTQYF. As DNA, the CDR3 is TGCAGCGCCGTACTAGCGGCAGATACGCAGTATTTT.

The genes are TRBV28 and TRBJ1-1; 7 bases agree with TRBD1. The CDR3 runs 15 residues. Trimming cost V 2 bases and J 0 bases; bases outside gene matches: 3. Germline CDR1 is MDHEN and CDR2 is SYDVKM. CDR3 DNA: TGTGCCAGCAGTTTAAGGACAGGCATGAACACTGAAGCTTTCTTT. This translates into CASSLRTGMNTEAFF.